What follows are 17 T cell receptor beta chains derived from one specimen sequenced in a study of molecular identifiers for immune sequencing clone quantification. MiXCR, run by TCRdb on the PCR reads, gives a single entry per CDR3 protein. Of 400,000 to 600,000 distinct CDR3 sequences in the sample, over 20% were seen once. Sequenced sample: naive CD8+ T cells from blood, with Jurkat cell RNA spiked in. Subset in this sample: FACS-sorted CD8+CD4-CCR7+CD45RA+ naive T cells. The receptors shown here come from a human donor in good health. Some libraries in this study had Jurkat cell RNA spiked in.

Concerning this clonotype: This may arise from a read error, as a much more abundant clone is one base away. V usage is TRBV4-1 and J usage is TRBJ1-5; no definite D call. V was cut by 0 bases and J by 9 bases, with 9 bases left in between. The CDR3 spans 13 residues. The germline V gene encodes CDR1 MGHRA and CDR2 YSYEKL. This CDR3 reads CASSQDLQWPQHF. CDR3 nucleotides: TGCGCCAGCAGCCAAGATTTGCAGTGGCCCCAGCATTTT.

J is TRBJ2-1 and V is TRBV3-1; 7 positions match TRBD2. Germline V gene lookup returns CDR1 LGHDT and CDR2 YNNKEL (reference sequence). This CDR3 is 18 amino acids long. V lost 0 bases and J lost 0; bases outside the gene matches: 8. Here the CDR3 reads CASSQESLAESSYNEQFF. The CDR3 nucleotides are TGTGCCAGCAGCCAAGAGAGTCTAGCGGAGAGCTCCTACAATGAGCAGTTCTTC.

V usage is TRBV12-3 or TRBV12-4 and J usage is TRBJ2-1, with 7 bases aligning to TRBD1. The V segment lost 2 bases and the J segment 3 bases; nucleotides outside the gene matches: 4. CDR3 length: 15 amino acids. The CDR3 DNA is TGTGCCAGCAGTTTATTCCAGGGGGTCTACAATGAGCAGTTCTTC. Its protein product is CASSLFQGVYNEQFF.

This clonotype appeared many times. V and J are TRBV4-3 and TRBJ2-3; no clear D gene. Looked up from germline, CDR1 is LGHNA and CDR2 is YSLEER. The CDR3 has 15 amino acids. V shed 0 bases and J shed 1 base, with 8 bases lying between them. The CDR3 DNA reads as TGCGCCAGCAGCCAAGAGAGTATTCGCACAGATACGCAGTATTTT. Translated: CASSQESIRTDTQYF.

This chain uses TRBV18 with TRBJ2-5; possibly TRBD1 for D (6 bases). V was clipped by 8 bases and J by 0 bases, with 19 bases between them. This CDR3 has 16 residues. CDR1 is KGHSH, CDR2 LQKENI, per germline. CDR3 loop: CASLPGTPKYQETQYF. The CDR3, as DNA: TGTGCCAGCCTACCCGGGACACCAAAGTACCAAGAGACCCAGTACTTC.

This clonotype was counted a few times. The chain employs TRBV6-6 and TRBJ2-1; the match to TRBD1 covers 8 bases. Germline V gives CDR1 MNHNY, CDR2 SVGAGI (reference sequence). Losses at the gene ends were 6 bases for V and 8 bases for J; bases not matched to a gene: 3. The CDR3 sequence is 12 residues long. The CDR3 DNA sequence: TGTGCCAGCAGGACAGGGGTGGATGAGCAGTTCTTC. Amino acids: CASRTGVDEQFF.

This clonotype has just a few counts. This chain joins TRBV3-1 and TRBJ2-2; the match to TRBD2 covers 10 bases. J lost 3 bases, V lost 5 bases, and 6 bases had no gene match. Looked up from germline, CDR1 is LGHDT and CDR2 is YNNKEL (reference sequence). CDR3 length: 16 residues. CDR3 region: CASSDRTSGYTGELFF. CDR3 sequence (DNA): TGTGCCAGCAGCGACCGGACTAGCGGCTACACCGGGGAGCTGTTTTTT.

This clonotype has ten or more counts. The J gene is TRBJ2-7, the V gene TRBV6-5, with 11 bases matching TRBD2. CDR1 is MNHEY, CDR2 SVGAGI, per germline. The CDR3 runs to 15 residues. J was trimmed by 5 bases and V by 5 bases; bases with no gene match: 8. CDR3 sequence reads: CASSPTTSGTNEQYF. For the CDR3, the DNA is TGTGCCAGCAGTCCCACGACTAGCGGGACCAACGAGCAGTACTTC.

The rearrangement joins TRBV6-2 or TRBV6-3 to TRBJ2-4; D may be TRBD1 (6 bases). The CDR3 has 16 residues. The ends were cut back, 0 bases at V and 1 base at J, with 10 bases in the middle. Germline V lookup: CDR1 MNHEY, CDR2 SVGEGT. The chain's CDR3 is CASSYSITGAKNIQYF. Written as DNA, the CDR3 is TGTGCCAGCAGTTACTCGATCACAGGGGCCAAAAACATTCAGTACTTC.

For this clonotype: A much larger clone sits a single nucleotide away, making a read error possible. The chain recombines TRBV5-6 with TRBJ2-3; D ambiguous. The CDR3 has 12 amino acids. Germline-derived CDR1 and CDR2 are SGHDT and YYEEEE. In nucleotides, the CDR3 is TGTGCCGGCAGCCAGGATCCAGATACGCAGTATTTT. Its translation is CAGSQDPDTQYF.

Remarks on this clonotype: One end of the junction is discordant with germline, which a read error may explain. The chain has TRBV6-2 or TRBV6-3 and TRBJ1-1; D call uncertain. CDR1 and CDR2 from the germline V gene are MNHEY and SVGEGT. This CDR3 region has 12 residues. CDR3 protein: CASSLTWDEASF. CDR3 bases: TGTGCCAGCAGCCTTACCTGGGATGAAGCTTCCTTT.

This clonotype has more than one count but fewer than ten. The CDR3 here is CATSRETGDYQPQHF. The CDR3 nucleotides read TGTGCCACCAGCAGAGAGACAGGGGATTATCAGCCCCAGCATTTT. V gene TRBV15 combines with J gene TRBJ1-5; TRBD1 matches at 8 bases. Unmatched junction bases numbered 3, after V lost 0 bases and J lost 5 bases. Per germline, CDR1 LNHNV and CDR2 YYDKDF (reference sequence). CDR3 length equals 15 residues. Full variable domain (remainder filled in from reference TRBV15 and TRBJ1-5): DAMVIQNPRYQVTQFGKPVTLSCSQTLNHNVMYWYQQKSSQAPKLLFHYYDKDFNNEADTPDNFQSRRPNTSFCFLDIRSPGLGDTAMYLCATSRETGDYQPQHFGDGTRLSIL.

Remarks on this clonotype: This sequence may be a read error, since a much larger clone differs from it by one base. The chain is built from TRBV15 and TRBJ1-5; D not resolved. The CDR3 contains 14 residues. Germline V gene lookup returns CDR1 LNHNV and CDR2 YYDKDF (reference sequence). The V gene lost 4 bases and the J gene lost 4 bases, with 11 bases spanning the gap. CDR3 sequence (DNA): TGTGCCACCAGCACCCGGGCCGCTAATCAGCCCCAGCATTTT. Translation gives CATSTRAANQPQHF.

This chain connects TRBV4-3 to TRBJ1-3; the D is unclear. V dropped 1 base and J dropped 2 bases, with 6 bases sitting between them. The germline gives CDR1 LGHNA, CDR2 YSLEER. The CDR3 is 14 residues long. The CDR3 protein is CASSQGRAGNTIYF. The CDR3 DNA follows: TGCGCCAGCAGCCAAGGAAGGGCTGGAAACACCATATATTTT.

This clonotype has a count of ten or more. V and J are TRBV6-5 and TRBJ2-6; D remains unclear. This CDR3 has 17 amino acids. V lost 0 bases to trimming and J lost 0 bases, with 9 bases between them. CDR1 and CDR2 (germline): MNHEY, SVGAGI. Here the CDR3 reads CASSYSGSSSGANVLTF. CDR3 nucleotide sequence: TGTGCCAGCAGTTACTCTGGATCGAGCTCTGGGGCCAACGTCCTGACTTTC.

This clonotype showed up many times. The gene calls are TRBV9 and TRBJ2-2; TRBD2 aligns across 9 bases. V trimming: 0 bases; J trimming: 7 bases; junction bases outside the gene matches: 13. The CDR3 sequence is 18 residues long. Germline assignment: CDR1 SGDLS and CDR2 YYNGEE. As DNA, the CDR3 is TGTGCCAGCAGCGTAGAACGCGCTAGCGGGATGATGGGCGGGGAGCTGTTTTTT. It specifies CASSVERASGMMGGELFF.

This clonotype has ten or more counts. The CDR3 loop reads CSAIAGYTEAFF. The CDR3 nucleotides are TGCAGTGCTATCGCTGGGTACACTGAAGCTTTCTTT. The V gene is TRBV20-1, the J gene TRBJ1-1; no definite D call. Between the trimmed V and J ends, which lost 4 bases and 3 bases, there was a span of 9 bases. This CDR3 spans 12 amino acids. Germline CDR1 DFQATT, CDR2 SNEGSKA (reference sequence).